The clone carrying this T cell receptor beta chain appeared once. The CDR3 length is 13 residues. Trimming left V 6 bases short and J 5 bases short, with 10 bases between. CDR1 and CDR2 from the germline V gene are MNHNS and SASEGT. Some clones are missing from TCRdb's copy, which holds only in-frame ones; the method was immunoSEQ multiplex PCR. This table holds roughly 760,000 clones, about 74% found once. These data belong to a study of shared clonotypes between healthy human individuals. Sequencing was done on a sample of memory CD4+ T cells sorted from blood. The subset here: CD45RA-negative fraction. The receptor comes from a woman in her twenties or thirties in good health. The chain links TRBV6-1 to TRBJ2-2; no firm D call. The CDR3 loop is CASSHPGTGELFF. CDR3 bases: TGTGCCAGCAGCCACCCCGGGACCGGGGAGCTGTTTTTT.